Many counts were recorded for the clone carrying this T cell receptor beta chain. The data derive from a study of patients and donors after allogeneic stem cell transplantation. TCRdb re-analysed the RT-PCR reads in MiXCR, keeping a single row per CDR3 protein. The sample carries about 210,000 distinct CDR3 sequences, more than 35% recorded once. The V gene end was trimmed by 7 bases and the J gene end by 6 bases; junction bases not matched to a gene: 13. CDR3 length: 15 amino acids. Germline loops: CDR1 ENHRY, CDR2 SYGVKD. The sample consisted of blood, either unsorted or a sorted T cell fraction (not recorded which). The receptor was isolated from a human donor who was either an allogeneic HSCT recipient or a stem cell or donor lymphocyte infusion donor (not recorded which). It is not recorded whose cells these are; they may come from a transplant donor. The rearrangement joins TRBV10-3 to TRBJ1-2, with 8 bases fitting TRBD1. The CDR3 nucleotides are TGTGCCATCACCCCTCAGGGGGCGACCATTAATGGCTACACCTTC. Protein: CAITPQGATINGYTF.